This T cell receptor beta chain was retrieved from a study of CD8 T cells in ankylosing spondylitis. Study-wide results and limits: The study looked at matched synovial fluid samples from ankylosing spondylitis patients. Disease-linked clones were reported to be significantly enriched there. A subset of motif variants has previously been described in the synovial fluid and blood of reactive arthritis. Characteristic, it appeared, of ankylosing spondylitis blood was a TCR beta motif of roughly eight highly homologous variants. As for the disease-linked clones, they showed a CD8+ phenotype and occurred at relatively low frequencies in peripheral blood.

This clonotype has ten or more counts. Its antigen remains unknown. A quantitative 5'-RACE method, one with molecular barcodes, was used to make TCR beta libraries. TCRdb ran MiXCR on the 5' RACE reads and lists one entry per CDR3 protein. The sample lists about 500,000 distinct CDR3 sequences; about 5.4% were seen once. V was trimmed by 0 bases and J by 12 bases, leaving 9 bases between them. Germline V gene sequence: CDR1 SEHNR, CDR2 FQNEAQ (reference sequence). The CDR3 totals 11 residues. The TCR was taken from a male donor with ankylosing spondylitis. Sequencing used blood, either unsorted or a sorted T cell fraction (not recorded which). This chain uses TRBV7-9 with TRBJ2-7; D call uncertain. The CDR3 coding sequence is TGTGCCAGCAGCTTAGCGGCACGGTTGTACTTC. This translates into CASSLAARLYF. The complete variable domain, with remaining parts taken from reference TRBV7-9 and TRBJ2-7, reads DTGVSQNPRHKITKRGQNVTFRCDPISEHNRLYWYRQTLGQGPEFLTYFQNEAQLEKSRLLSDRFSAERPKGSFSTLEIQRTEQGDSAMYLCASSLAARLYFGPGTRLTVT.